Presented here are 15 T cell receptor beta chains from one specimen sequenced in a study of shared clonotypes between healthy human individuals. The table came from immunoSEQ multiplex PCR; TCRdb's copy has only in-frame clones and leaves some out. Of some 2.1 million clones in the sample, around 93% were seen once. CD45RO-negative, CCR7-selected cells formed the naive CD8 fraction, which excluded terminally differentiated effector memory CD45RA+ cells. The specimen was naive CD8+ T cells from PBMCs. The receptors were gathered from a man aged 18 to 29 in good health. Some clones in this sample may be carry-over from other donors' samples.

This clone appeared once. The chain links TRBV7-9 to TRBJ2-1; no clear D. Germline CDR1 SEHNR, CDR2 FQNEAQ (reference sequence). CDR3 size: 16 residues. V was trimmed by 4 bases and J by 6 bases, leaving 19 bases between them. CDR3 in DNA: TGTGCCAGCAGCTGGGCGAGGCAATCCCCCGGCAATGAGCAGTTCTTC. This sequence encodes CASSWARQSPGNEQFF.

This chain connects TRBV7-8 to TRBJ2-1; 8 bases are shared with TRBD2. Looked up from germline, CDR1 is SGHVS and CDR2 is FQNEAQ. CDR3 length equals 14 residues. The trim removed 9 bases at V and 10 bases at J, leaving 14 bases unmatched. CDR3 amino acids: CASKLADPAHEQFF. The CDR3 DNA is TGTGCCAGTAAACTAGCGGACCCAGCCCACGAGCAGTTCTTC.

The chain uses TRBV25-1 and TRBJ2-3, with 9 bases matching TRBD2. Germline CDR1 is MGHDK and CDR2 is SYGVNS. Trimming removed 5 bases from V and 6 bases from J; junction bases left unmatched: 6. The CDR3 totals 14 residues. CDR3 nucleotide sequence: TGTGCCAGCAGTTGGGCGGGAGGGCCGGATACGCAGTATTTT. Its protein is CASSWAGGPDTQYF.

The chain combines TRBV7-9 with TRBJ2-7; D is unclear. Trimming removed 3 bases at V and 2 bases at J, with 14 bases between. This CDR3 spans 15 amino acids. The germline V gene encodes CDR1 SEHNR and CDR2 FQNEAQ (reference sequence). CDR3 DNA sequence: TGTGCCAGCAGCTTGAGCGCCCCGGGCCCCTACGAGCAGTACTTC. As protein: CASSLSAPGPYEQYF.

The chain has TRBV5-1 and TRBJ1-2; 9 nucleotides match TRBD1. The CDR3 runs to 16 residues. With V trimmed by 0 bases and J by 4 bases, 7 bases remained unmatched. CDR1 SGHRS and CDR2 YFSETQ come from the germline V gene. The CDR3 DNA is TGCGCCAGCAGCTTGGACTCGGGACAGGGATTCTATGGCTACACCTTC. This sequence encodes CASSLDSGQGFYGYTF. The whole variable domain, filled in from reference TRBV5-1 and TRBJ1-2, reads KAGVTQTPRYLIKTRGQQVTLSCSPISGHRSVSWYQQTPGQGLQFLFEYFSETQRNKGNFPGRFSGRQFSNSRSEMNVSTLELGDSALYLCASSLDSGQGFYGYTFGSGTRLTVV.

This clone was picked up one time. The chain recombines TRBV10-3 with TRBJ2-1; a possible D gene is TRBD1 (6 bases). V lost 4 bases and J 4 bases, leaving 17 bases between the germline ends. There are 16 residues in the CDR3. Germline V lookup: CDR1 ENHRY, CDR2 SYGVKD. The DNA for the CDR3 is TGTGCCATCAGTGTTTGGTTACAGGGCACGTACAATGAGCAGTTCTTC. This translates into CAISVWLQGTYNEQFF.

The J gene is TRBJ2-7, the V gene TRBV5-1; maybe TRBD2 (6 bases). V lost 4 bases to trimming and J lost 2 bases, with 13 bases between them. Germline V gene data show CDR1 as SGHRS and CDR2 as YFSETQ. The CDR3 loop spans 14 amino acids. The CDR3 coding sequence is TGCGCCAGCAGCCAGGGAAGGGAGGCCTACGAGCAGTACTTC. Protein sequence: CASSQGREAYEQYF.

The chain couples TRBV28 to TRBJ2-7; 9 nucleotides align to TRBD1. With 6 bases clipped from V and 6 bases from J, the junction kept 6 bases outside the gene matches. The CDR3 length is 13 residues. The germline V gene has CDR1 MDHEN and CDR2 SYDVKM. CDR3 DNA: TGTGCCAGCAGCAAACAGGGGGCGCGCGAGCAGTACTTC. Residues: CASSKQGAREQYF.

The chain uses TRBV6-5 and TRBJ2-7, with 12 bases lining up with TRBD2. V shed 6 bases and J 5 bases; nucleotides not matched to a gene: 8. Germline CDR1 is MNHEY and CDR2 is SVGAGI. The CDR3 consists of 15 residues. CDR3 sequence: CASRGRLAGDDEQYF. The CDR3 DNA follows: TGTGCCAGCAGGGGAAGACTAGCGGGAGATGACGAGCAGTACTTC.

The V gene is TRBV13, the J gene TRBJ1-2; TRBD1 matches at 11 bases. Trimming took 5 bases from V and 4 from J; bases not matched to a gene: 3. The CDR3 length is 14 residues. Germline V CDR1 and CDR2: PRHDT, FYEKMQ (reference sequence). CDR3 region: CASSGTGGFYGYTF. The CDR3 DNA reads TGTGCCAGCAGCGGGACAGGGGGTTTCTATGGCTACACCTTC.

The chain uses TRBV9 and TRBJ1-1; 7 bases align to TRBD1. The V gene end was trimmed by 3 bases and the J gene end by 7 bases; junction bases not matched to a gene: 6. The CDR3 is 13 amino acids. Germline V gene data show CDR1 as SGDLS and CDR2 as YYNGEE. DNA of the CDR3: TGTGCCAGCAGCGACGGGACAGCTCATGAAGCTTTCTTT. This sequence encodes CASSDGTAHEAFF.

V and J are TRBV16 and TRBJ2-7, with 7 bases matching TRBD1. The J segment lost 3 bases and the V segment lost 0 bases, leaving 5 bases of the junction unmatched. Germline assignment: CDR1 KGHSY and CDR2 FQNENV. This CDR3 has 15 residues. The DNA for the CDR3 is TGTGCCAGCAGCCAATCAGGACAGGCCGACTACGAGCAGTACTTC. The encoded protein is CASSQSGQADYEQYF.

V usage is TRBV11-2 and J usage is TRBJ1-5; D gene ambiguous. The germline CDR1 and CDR2 sequences are SGHAT and FQNNGV. The CDR3 extends over 15 amino acids. V lost 0 bases to trimming and J lost 0 bases, with 6 bases between them. CDR3 sequence: CASSLEPTSNQPQHF. CDR3 DNA sequence: TGTGCCAGCAGCTTAGAACCGACTAGCAATCAGCCCCAGCATTTT.

The table lists this clone with a few counts. The rearrangement links TRBV11-2 to TRBJ2-3; D is ambiguous. CDR1 SGHAT and CDR2 FQNNGV come from the germline V gene. V lost 5 bases and J 2 bases, leaving 5 bases between the germline ends. The CDR3 is 12 residues long. The CDR3 sequence is CASSLYTDTQYF. DNA for the CDR3: TGTGCCAGCAGCCTTTACACAGATACGCAGTATTTT.

This chain uses TRBV4-2 with TRBJ2-6; D may be TRBD2 (6 bases). Trimming stripped 1 base from V and 0 bases from J, with 10 bases between. Germline-derived CDR1 and CDR2 are LGHNA and YNFKEQ. The CDR3 contains 17 residues. CDR3 region: CASSQAGRSSGANVLTF. CDR3 DNA sequence: TGTGCCAGCAGCCAAGCGGGGAGGAGCTCTGGGGCCAACGTCCTGACTTTC.